Listed below are T cell receptor beta chains from one sample, sequenced in a study of blood T cell repertoires in COVID-19. Assay: immunoSEQ multiplex PCR; the TCRdb copy retains only in-frame clones and omits some. The sample has around 300,000 clones; approximately 90% are singletons. The sample taken for sequencing was peripheral blood. The receptor set was obtained from a woman between 25 and 40 years old with active or convalescent COVID-19. Each CDR3 is given with its conserved first and last residue. D genes are given only for firm matches. Size tells how often a clone was seen (once, few, many) or the class of an expanded clone, and some rows leave it out.

V	size	D	J	DNA	CDR3
TRBV9	NA	TRBD1	TRBJ1-2	TGTGCCAGCAGCGTAGCAACCACAGGGGGCCGAGGCTACACCTTC	CASSVATTGGRGYTF
TRBV13	NA	TRBD1	TRBJ1-2	TGTGCCAGCAGCGCACAGATGCGGGACAGGGAGGGTTTTGGCTATGGCTACACCTTC	CASSAQMRDREGFGYGYTF
TRBV4-1	NA	TRBD2	TRBJ2-5	TGCGCCAGCAGCCAAGGACTAGCCGCGGAGACCCAGTACTTC	CASSQGLAAETQYF
TRBV9	NA	TRBD1	TRBJ2-3	TGTGCCAGCAGCCCCTGGACAGGCAGCACAGATACGCAGTATTTT	CASSPWTGSTDTQYF
TRBV2	NA	NA	TRBJ2-6	TGTGCCAGCAGTGTAGACAGGCCAACAAGCTCTGGGGCCAACGTCCTGACTTTC	CASSVDRPTSSGANVLTF
TRBV7-2	few	TRBD1	TRBJ1-2	TGTGCCAGCAGTAATTCAGGGGGCGTGCTAGATGGCTACACCTTC	CASSNSGGVLDGYTF
TRBV30	NA	NA	TRBJ2-5	TGTGCCAGTTACGGGCTAGCGAGCCGCGAGACCCAGTACTTC	CASYGLASRETQYF
TRBV4-3	NA	TRBD2	TRBJ2-2	TGCGCCAGCAGCCTTGGCGAGCGGGGGGGCCGCACCGGGGAGCTGTTTTTT	CASSLGERGGRTGELFF
TRBV15	NA	TRBD2	TRBJ2-1	TGTGCCACCAGCGTAGAGCGGGGGGGCCTGGGGCAGTTCTTC	CATSVERGGLGQFF
TRBV30	NA	TRBD1	TRBJ1-6	TGTGCCTGGGAAACAGGGGATAATTCACCCCTCCACTTT	CAWETGDNSPLHF
TRBV18	NA	TRBD2	TRBJ2-7	TGTGCCAGCTCACCCGTAGCGGGGGCCAGCTCCTACGAGCAGTACTTC	CASSPVAGASSYEQYF
TRBV5-1	NA	NA	TRBJ2-1	TGCGCCAGCACCGCAGCACCCGGAGGAAATGAGCAGTTCTTC	CASTAAPGGNEQFF
TRBV29-1	NA	NA	TRBJ1-1	TGCAGCGTTGAAGATCTTGGAAGGGGCCCCGGTCCGGCTTTCTTT	CSVEDLGRGPGPAFF
TRBV28	NA	TRBD2	TRBJ2-5	TGTGCCAGCCCCCCCCTAGGAGCTAGCGGGGGACAAGAGACCCAGTACTTC	CASPPLGASGGQETQYF
TRBV5-1	few	NA	TRBJ2-3	TGCGCCAGCTATCCGGCAGGGACAGATACGCAGTATTTT	CASYPAGTDTQYF
TRBV5-1	NA	NA	TRBJ1-3	TGCGCCAGCAGCCCAAAACCGCAGGGATCTGGAAACACCATATATTTT	CASSPKPQGSGNTIYF
TRBV12-5	NA	TRBD2	TRBJ2-3	TGTGCTAGTGGTTTGGAGGGTGTGTTAGCGGGGGGGCTCACAGATACGCAGTATTTT	CASGLEGVLAGGLTDTQYF
TRBV30	NA	NA	TRBJ1-5	TGTGCCTGGAGTGTAGGGGGTCTCCCCGGATGGCCCCAGCATTTT	CAWSVGGLPGWPQHF
TRBV6-5	NA	NA	TRBJ1-2	TGTGCCAGCAGGAACAGGGTTGGGTCTAACTATGGCTACACCTTC	CASRNRVGSNYGYTF
TRBV10-3	NA	TRBD2	TRBJ2-1	TGTGCCATCAGTACTAGCGGGGGGACTTACTACAATGAGCAGTTCTTC	CAISTSGGTYYNEQFF
TRBV5-1	NA	TRBD2	TRBJ2-3	TGCGCCAGCAGCCCTGGACTAGCGGGGGAAGATACGCAGTATTTT	CASSPGLAGEDTQYF
TRBV4-3	NA	NA	TRBJ1-5	TGCGCCAGCAGCCAAGTATACAGGGAGAGCAATCAGCCCCAGCATTTT	CASSQVYRESNQPQHF
TRBV21-1	NA	NA	TRBJ2-2	TGTGCCAGCAGCAAAATGAGCCGTAGGGGGTGGTCCGGGGAGCTGTTTTTT	CASSKMSRRGWSGELFF
TRBV27	NA	TRBD2	TRBJ2-7	TGTGCCAGCAGTTTATCGACGCCTAGCGGGCTTACCTACGAGCAGTACTTC	CASSLSTPSGLTYEQYF
TRBV7-9	NA	NA	TRBJ1-2	TGTGCCAGCAGCCCCCCGGGAGGAGGGGGCTACACCTTC	CASSPPGGGGYTF
TRBV7-6	NA	TRBD1	TRBJ2-7	TGTGCCAGCAGCTCCTGGACAGGGGACATAGGGGAGCAGTACTTC	CASSSWTGDIGEQYF
TRBV28	NA	TRBD2	TRBJ2-3	TGTGCCAGCAGTTTAGCGGGGGGGTGGGATACGCAGTATTTT	CASSLAGGWDTQYF
TRBV5-3	once	NA	TRBJ2-7	TGTGCCAGAACCCCCTATGGGGCCGATGACTACGAGCAGTACTTC	CARTPYGADDYEQYF
TRBV4-1	few	NA	TRBJ1-1	TGCGCCAGCAGCCAAGTTATGAACACTGAAGCTTTCTTT	CASSQVMNTEAFF
TRBV30	NA	TRBD1	TRBJ1-2	TGTGCCTGGTGGAGGGGGCAAGGCTATGGCTACACCTTC	CAWWRGQGYGYTF
TRBV7-6	NA	NA	TRBJ2-7	TGTGCCAGCAGCTTAAGCGCAGGGGCGCGGGAGCAGTACTTC	CASSLSAGAREQYF
TRBV21-1	NA	NA	TRBJ2-7	TGTGCCAGCAGCCCCCGACCCCCGGGGGGAGAGCAGTACTTC	CASSPRPPGGEQYF
TRBV7-6	NA	TRBD1	TRBJ2-5	TGTGCCAGCAGCTTAGGGGGACAGGCCATCGGGGAGACCCAGTACTTC	CASSLGGQAIGETQYF
TRBV4-1	NA	NA	TRBJ2-7	TGCGCCAGCAGCCGAGAGAGAACTCCCTCCTACGAGCAGTACTTC	CASSRERTPSYEQYF
TRBV4-3	NA	NA	TRBJ1-1	TGCGCCAGCAGCCAAGAGGCGGGGAGAAACACTGAAGCTTTCTTT	CASSQEAGRNTEAFF
TRBV7-2	NA	NA	TRBJ2-3	TGTGCCAGCAGCTGGACAACCCCAACAGATACGCAGTATTTT	CASSWTTPTDTQYF
TRBV6-5	NA	NA	TRBJ1-2	TGTGCCAGCACCCAGAGCGCGGGGATCGGTGGCTACACCTTC	CASTQSAGIGGYTF
TRBV7-9	NA	TRBD2	TRBJ2-7	TGTGCCAGCAGCTTAGGTGGTAGCGGGGGAGGCTACGAGCAGTACTTC	CASSLGGSGGGYEQYF
TRBV5-1	NA	NA	TRBJ1-2	TGCGCCAGCAGTCCCACGAGTGGGGGCTCTAACTATGGCTACACCTTC	CASSPTSGGSNYGYTF
TRBV11-2	NA	NA	TRBJ2-7	TGTGCCAGCAGCTTAGATCGGGGGAGGGAGCAGTACTTC	CASSLDRGREQYF
TRBV2	NA	TRBD1	TRBJ1-2	TGTGCCAGCAGTGATAGCGGGACAGGGGGCAGGAGGACCTTC	CASSDSGTGGRRTF
TRBV7-9	few	NA	TRBJ1-1	TGTGCCAGCAGCTTCACAGGGTTGGCTTTCTTT	CASSFTGLAFF
TRBV6-2/TRBV6-3	NA	NA	TRBJ1-5	TGTGCCAGCAGTTACTCGCTTGGAGTCAGCTATAGCAATCAGCCCCAGCATTTT	CASSYSLGVSYSNQPQHF
TRBV4-2	NA	TRBD2	TRBJ2-1	TGTGCCAGCAGCCAAGATAGCGGGGGATCCTACAATGAGCAGTTCTTC	CASSQDSGGSYNEQFF
TRBV4-3	NA	NA	TRBJ1-6	TGCGCCAGCAGCCGGAACAGACTAAATTCACCCCTCCACTTT	CASSRNRLNSPLHF
TRBV6-5	few	NA	TRBJ1-2	TGTGCCAGCGGCACCACAGGGTTTTATGGCTACACCTTC	CASGTTGFYGYTF
TRBV18	NA	TRBD1	TRBJ1-6	TGTGCCAGCTCACAGAGGGACAGGGGGACCCTCCACTTT	CASSQRDRGTLHF
TRBV30	NA	TRBD2	TRBJ2-1	TGTGCCTGGACTAGCGGCTACAATGAGCAGTTCTTC	CAWTSGYNEQFF
TRBV7-2	NA	NA	TRBJ1-6	TGTGCCAGCAGCTTAGGTCCCGATTCACCCCTCCACTTT	CASSLGPDSPLHF
TRBV7-2	NA	NA	TRBJ2-3	TGTGCCAGCAGCCACACAGATACGCAGTATTTT	CASSHTDTQYF
TRBV7-8	NA	NA	TRBJ1-4	TGTGCCAGCAGCTTTGGTGGGTTGGACAGAGATAATGAAAAACTGTTTTTT	CASSFGGLDRDNEKLFF